These T cell receptor beta chains were read from a single sample in a study of cytomegalovirus exposure and HLA in healthy donors. Repertoires were generated with immunoSEQ multiplex PCR, while TCRdb's copy carries only in-frame clones and drops some. The sample yields approximately 110,000 clones, of which the top ten take up 1%. Sequenced sample: PBMCs. The source is a man in his late teens or twenties in good health and CMV-seronegative. CDR3s leave out the opening cysteine and the closing phenylalanine or tryptophan. Each record gives: J gene, V gene, CDR3 protein.

TRBJ2-7 TRBV28 ASSPSGTGAYEQY
TRBJ2-1 TRBV4-1 ASSQVGRTYNEQF
TRBJ2-3 TRBV27 ASSPRSPLNRVDTQY
TRBJ2-7 TRBV7-8 ASSSGLADEQY
TRBJ1-4 TRBV6-5 ASSYGTGLNEKLF
TRBJ1-1 TRBV30 AWSVQGGRSAEAF
TRBJ2-7 TRBV30 AWSVRRLAGELEQY
TRBJ2-7 TRBV6-5 ASSYSGNGEQY
TRBJ2-7 TRBV28 ASRTGTGFSYEQY
TRBJ1-5 TRBV19 ASSTGDKWPQH
TRBJ2-7 TRBV27 ASSKSGSYYEQY
TRBJ1-1 TRBV11-3 ASSLSEGNTEAF
TRBJ2-5 TRBV28 ASSSFRGAPWETQY
TRBJ2-7 TRBV5-1 ASREDTSYEQY
TRBJ2-5 TRBV18 ASSPLYQETQY
TRBJ2-1 TRBV7-9 ASSLGGTVPGNEQF
TRBJ1-2 TRBV9 ASSTRQGTMSWGYT
TRBJ1-1 TRBV5-1 ASAQQGNTEAF
TRBJ1-3 TRBV19 ASSIRTVSGNTIY
TRBJ2-1 TRBV30 AWSVTGGNEQF
TRBJ1-2 TRBV7-3 ASSLNSNYGYT
TRBJ1-1 TRBV5-4 ASSKQQGARTEAF
TRBJ1-5 TRBV6-1 ASRTGIDQPQH
TRBJ1-1 TRBV28 ASSLATEAF
TRBJ1-5 TRBV6-7 ASSYHGGQGYQGWNQPQH
TRBJ1-5 TRBV30 AWSVGVARQPQH
TRBJ2-7 TRBV11-2 ASSPISYEQY
TRBJ1-1 TRBV27 ASRGQGGTEAF
TRBJ2-5 TRBV30 AWGPRGGETQY
TRBJ2-1 TRBV18 ASSKHAGNEQF
TRBJ1-6 TRBV30 AWIRDKNSPLH
TRBJ1-5 TRBV2 ASSGQGASNQPQH
TRBJ1-5 TRBV5-6 ASSLMGPSYSNQPQH
TRBJ1-1 TRBV19 ASSRRTGGRGTEAF
TRBJ1-1 TRBV29-1 SVVRVVSTEAF
TRBJ2-3 TRBV7-9 ASTRGSDTQY
TRBJ1-2 TRBV6-6 ASSNPGQSNYGYT
TRBJ1-5 TRBV19 ASTPGGFNQPQH
TRBJ1-1 TRBV6-6 ASSYRRAGSTEAF
TRBJ2-4 TRBV7-9 ASSPPGIPKNIQY
TRBJ2-2 TRBV7-9 ASSSLINTGELF
TRBJ2-7 TRBV27 ASSSHQQGSLYEQY
TRBJ2-7 TRBV27 ASSLGSALGQGKGLYYEQY
TRBJ2-7 TRBV11-2 ASSLEVATNYEQY
TRBJ2-1 TRBV9 ASSPHLAGGDNEQF
TRBJ2-1 TRBV27 ASSLVLAVPQF
TRBJ2-7 TRBV5-1 ASSPRVGVVKQY
TRBJ2-1 TRBV30 AWSVWRTSGPSSYNEQF
TRBJ2-7 TRBV29-1 SVEASEDRPSYEQY
TRBJ1-5 TRBV7-2 ASSFRELLGSNQPQH
TRBJ1-5 TRBV19 ASTHMYGVSNQPQH
TRBJ1-2 TRBV30 AWSGRTDDYGYT
TRBJ2-3 TRBV5-1 ASSTGTSGLTDTQY